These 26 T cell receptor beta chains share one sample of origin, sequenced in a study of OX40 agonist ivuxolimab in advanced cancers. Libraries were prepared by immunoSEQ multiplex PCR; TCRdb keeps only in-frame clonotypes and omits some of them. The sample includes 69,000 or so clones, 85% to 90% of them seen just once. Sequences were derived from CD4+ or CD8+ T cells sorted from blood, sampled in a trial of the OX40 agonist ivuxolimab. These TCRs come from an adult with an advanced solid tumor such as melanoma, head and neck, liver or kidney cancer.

The CDR3 is CASRGTYLLQGEEAFF. CDR3 bases: TGTGCCAGCAGAGGGACCTACTTACTACAGGGGGAGGAAGCTTTCTTT. The V gene is TRBV2, the J gene TRBJ1-1; 8 nucleotides line up with TRBD1. Germline lookup yields CDR1 SNHLY and CDR2 FYNNEI. CDR3 length equals 16 residues. After removal of 6 bases from V and 8 bases from J, the junction contained 17 bases not matched to a gene.

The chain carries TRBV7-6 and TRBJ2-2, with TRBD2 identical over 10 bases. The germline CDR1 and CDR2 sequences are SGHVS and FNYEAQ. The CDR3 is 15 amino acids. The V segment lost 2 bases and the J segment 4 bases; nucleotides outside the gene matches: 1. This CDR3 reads CASSLTSGTTGELFF. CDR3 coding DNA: TGTGCCAGCAGCTTAACTAGCGGGACCACCGGGGAGCTGTTTTTT.

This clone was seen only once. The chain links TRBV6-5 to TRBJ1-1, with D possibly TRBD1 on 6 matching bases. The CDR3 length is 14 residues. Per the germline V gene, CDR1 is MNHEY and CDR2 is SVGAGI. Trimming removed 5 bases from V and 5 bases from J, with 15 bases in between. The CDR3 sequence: CASSPQGQGTEAFF. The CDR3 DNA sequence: TGTGCCAGCAGTCCACAGGGCCAGGGGACTGAAGCTTTCTTT.

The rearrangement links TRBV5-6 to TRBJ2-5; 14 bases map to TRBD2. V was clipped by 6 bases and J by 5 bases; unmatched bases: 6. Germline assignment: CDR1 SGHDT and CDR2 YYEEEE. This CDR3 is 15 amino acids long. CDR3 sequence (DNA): TGTGCCAGCAACGGACTAGCGGGGGGTCTTGAGACCCAGTACTTC. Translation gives CASNGLAGGLETQYF. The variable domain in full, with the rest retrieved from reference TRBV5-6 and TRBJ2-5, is DAGVTQSPTHLIKTRGQQVTLRCSPKSGHDTVSWYQQALGQGPQFIFQYYEEEERQRGNFPDRFSGHQFPNYSSELNVNALLLGDSALYLCASNGLAGGLETQYFGPGTRLLVL.

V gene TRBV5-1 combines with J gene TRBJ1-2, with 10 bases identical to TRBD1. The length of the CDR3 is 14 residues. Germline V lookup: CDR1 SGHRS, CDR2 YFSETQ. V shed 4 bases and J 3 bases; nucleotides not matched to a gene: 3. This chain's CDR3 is CASSIDRGHYGYTF. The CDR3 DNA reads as TGCGCCAGCAGCATAGACAGGGGGCACTATGGCTACACCTTC.

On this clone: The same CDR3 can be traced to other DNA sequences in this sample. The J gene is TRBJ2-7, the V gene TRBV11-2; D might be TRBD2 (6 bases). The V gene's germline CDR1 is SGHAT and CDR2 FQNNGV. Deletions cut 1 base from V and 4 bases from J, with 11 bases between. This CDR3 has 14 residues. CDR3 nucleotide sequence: TGTGCCAGCAGCTTAGTGGGGGGTTCTTACGAGCAGTACTTC. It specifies CASSLVGGSYEQYF.

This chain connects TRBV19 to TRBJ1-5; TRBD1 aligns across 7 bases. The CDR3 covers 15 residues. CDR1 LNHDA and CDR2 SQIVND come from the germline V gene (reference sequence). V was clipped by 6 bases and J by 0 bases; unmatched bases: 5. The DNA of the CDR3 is TGTGCCAGTAGCAGCGGACAGGTTAGCAATCAGCCCCAGCATTTT. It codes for CASSSGQVSNQPQHF. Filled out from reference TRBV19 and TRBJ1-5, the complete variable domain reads DGGITQSPKYLFRKEGQNVTLSCEQNLNHDAMYWYRQDPGQGLRLIYYSQIVNDFQKGDIAEGYSVSREKKESFPLTVTSAQKNPTAFYLCASSSGQVSNQPQHFGDGTRLSIL.

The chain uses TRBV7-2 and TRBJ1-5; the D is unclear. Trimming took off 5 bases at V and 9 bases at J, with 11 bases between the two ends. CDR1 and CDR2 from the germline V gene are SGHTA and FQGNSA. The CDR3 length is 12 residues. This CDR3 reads CASSGSGLPQHF. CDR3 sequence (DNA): TGTGCCAGCAGCGGTTCTGGACTGCCCCAGCATTTT.

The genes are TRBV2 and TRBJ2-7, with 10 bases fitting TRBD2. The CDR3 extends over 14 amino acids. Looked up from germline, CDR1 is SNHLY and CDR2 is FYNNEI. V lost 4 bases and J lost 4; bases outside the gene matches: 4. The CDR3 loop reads CASSAGLASYEQYF. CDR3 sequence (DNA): TGTGCCAGCAGTGCGGGACTAGCGTCGTACGAGCAGTACTTC.

The CDR3: CASSLLLAGGLGNEQFF. CDR3 sequence (DNA): TGTGCCAGCAGTTTATTACTAGCGGGAGGGCTGGGGAATGAGCAGTTCTTC. V usage is TRBV27 and J usage is TRBJ2-1, with 13 bases lining up with TRBD2. The junction had 7 bases not matched to a gene; V was cut back by 1 base and J by 7 bases. The germline gives CDR1 MNHEY, CDR2 SMNVEV (reference sequence). This CDR3 contains 17 residues.

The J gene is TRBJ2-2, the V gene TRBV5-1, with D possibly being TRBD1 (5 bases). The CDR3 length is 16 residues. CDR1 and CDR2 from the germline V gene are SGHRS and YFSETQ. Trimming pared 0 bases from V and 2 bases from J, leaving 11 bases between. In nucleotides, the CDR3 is TGCGCCAGCAGCTTGGCCCCCGACAGTAACACCGGGGAGCTGTTTTTT. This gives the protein CASSLAPDSNTGELFF.

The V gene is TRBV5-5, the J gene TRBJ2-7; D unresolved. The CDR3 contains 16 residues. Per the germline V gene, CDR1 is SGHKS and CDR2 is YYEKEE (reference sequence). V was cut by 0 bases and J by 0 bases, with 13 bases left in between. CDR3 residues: CASSLAPFPSSYEQYF. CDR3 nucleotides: TGTGCCAGCAGCTTGGCTCCTTTTCCCAGCTCCTACGAGCAGTACTTC.

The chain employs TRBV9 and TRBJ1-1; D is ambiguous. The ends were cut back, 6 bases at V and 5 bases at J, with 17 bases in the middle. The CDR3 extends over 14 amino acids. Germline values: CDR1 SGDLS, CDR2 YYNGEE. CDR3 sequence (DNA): TGTGCCAGCACCTGGCGGCTGGGGTCGACTGAAGCTTTCTTT. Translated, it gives CASTWRLGSTEAFF.

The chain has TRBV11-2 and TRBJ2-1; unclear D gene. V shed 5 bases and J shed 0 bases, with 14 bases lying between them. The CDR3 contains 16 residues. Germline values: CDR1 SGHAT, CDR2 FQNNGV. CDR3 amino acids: CASSDDEMSSYNEQFF. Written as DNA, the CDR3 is TGTGCCAGCAGCGACGATGAAATGAGCTCCTACAATGAGCAGTTCTTC.

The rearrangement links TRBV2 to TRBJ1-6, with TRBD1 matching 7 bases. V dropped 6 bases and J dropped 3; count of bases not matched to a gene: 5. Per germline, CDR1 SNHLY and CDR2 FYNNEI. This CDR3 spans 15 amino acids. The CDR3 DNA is TGTGCCAGCAGGGGGGGACAGAACTATAATTCACCCCTCCACTTT. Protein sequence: CASRGGQNYNSPLHF. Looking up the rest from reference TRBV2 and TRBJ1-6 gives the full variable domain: EPEVTQTPSHQVTQMGQEVILRCVPISNHLYFYWYRQILGQKVEFLVSFYNNEISEKSEIFDDQFSVERPDGSNFTLKIRSTKLEDSAMYFCASRGGQNYNSPLHFGNGTRLTVT.

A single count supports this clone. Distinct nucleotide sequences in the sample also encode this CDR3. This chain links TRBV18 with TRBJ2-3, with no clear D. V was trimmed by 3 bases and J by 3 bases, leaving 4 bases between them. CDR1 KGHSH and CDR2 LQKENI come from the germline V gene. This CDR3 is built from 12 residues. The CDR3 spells CASSPGTDTQYF. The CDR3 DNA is TGTGCCAGCTCACCGGGGACAGATACGCAGTATTTT.

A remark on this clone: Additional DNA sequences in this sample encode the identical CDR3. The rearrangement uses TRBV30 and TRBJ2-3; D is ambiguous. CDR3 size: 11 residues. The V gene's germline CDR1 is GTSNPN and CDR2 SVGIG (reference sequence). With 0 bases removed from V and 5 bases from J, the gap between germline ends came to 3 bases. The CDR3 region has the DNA TGTGCCTGGAGTGTTGGAGATACGCAGTATTTT. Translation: CAWSVGDTQYF.

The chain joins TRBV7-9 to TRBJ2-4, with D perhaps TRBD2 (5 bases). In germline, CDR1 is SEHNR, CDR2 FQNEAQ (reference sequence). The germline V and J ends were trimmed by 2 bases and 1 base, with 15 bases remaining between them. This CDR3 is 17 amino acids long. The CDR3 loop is CASSLTPSRAAKNIQYF. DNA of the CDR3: TGTGCCAGCAGCTTAACCCCTTCGCGGGCGGCCAAAAACATTCAGTACTTC. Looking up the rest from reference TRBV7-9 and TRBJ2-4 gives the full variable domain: DTGVSQNPRHKITKRGQNVTFRCDPISEHNRLYWYRQTLGQGPEFLTYFQNEAQLEKSRLLSDRFSAERPKGSFSTLEIQRTEQGDSAMYLCASSLTPSRAAKNIQYFGAGTRLSVL.

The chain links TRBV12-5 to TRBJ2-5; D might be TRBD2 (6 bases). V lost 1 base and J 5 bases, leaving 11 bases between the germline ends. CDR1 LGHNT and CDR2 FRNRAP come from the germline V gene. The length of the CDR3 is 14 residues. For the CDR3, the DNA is TGTGCTAGTGGTTTGGGCGGGGCCGGGGAGACCCAGTACTTC. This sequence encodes CASGLGGAGETQYF.

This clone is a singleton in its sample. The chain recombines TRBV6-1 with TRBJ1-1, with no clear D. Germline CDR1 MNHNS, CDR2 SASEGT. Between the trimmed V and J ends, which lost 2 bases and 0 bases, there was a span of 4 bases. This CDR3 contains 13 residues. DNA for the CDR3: TGTGCCAGCAGTGAAATTGTGAACACTGAAGCTTTCTTT. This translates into CASSEIVNTEAFF.

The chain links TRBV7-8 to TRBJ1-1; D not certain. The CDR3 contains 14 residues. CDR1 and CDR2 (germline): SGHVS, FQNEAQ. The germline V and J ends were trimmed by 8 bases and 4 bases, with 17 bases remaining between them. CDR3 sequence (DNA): TGTGCCAGCGCCCTTAGGGAGAGGAGCACTGAAGCTTTCTTT. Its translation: CASALRERSTEAFF.

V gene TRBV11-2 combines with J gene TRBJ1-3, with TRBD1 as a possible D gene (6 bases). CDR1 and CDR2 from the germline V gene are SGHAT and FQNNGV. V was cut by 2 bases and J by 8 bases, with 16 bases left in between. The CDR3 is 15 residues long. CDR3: CASSLSSRGQDTIYF. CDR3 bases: TGTGCCAGCAGCTTATCCTCCAGGGGTCAGGACACCATATATTTT.

CDR3 sequence reads: CASSYQGYEQYF. In DNA form, the CDR3 reads TGTGCCAGCAGTTATCAGGGCTACGAGCAGTACTTC. V usage is TRBV2 and J usage is TRBJ2-7, with D possibly matching TRBD1 (5 bases). The germline V gene has CDR1 SNHLY and CDR2 FYNNEI. V was cut by 5 bases and J by 3 bases, with 8 bases left in between. The CDR3 spans 12 residues. Drawing the rest from reference TRBV2 and TRBJ2-7, the complete variable domain is EPEVTQTPSHQVTQMGQEVILRCVPISNHLYFYWYRQILGQKVEFLVSFYNNEISEKSEIFDDQFSVERPDGSNFTLKIRSTKLEDSAMYFCASSYQGYEQYFGPGTRLTVT.

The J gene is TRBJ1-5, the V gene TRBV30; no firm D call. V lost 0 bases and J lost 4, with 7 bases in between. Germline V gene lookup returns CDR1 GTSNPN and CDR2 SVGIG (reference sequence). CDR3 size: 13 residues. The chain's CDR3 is CAWSVPGNQPQHF. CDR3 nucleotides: TGTGCCTGGAGTGTACCGGGGAATCAGCCCCAGCATTTT.

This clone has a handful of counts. CDR3 in amino acids: CASSDSRVGELFF. Written as DNA, the CDR3 is TGTGCCAGCAGTGACTCGAGAGTTGGGGAGCTGTTTTTT. This chain links TRBV6-4 with TRBJ2-2; D ambiguous. Germline CDR1 and CDR2: MRHNA and SNTAGT. V lost 0 bases and J lost 8, with 7 bases in between. The CDR3 is 13 residues long.

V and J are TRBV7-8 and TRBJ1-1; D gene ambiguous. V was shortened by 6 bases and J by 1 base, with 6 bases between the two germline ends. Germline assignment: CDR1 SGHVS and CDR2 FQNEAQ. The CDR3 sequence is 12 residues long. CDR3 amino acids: CASRNKNTEAFF. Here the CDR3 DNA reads TGTGCCAGCAGGAACAAGAACACTGAAGCTTTCTTT.